The entry below describes one T cell receptor (beta chain). This clone's antigen is unknown. No base qualities exist here, and no much larger clone lies one base off it. This record comes from a study of blood T cell repertoires in COVID-19 (TCRdb year 2020). Some background on the complete study: The collaborator samples originated in the United States, Italy and Spain and spanned the acute and convalescent phases of COVID-19. Samples were obtained from the ongoing ImmuneRACE study (first 160 participants) and from 1,254 subjects provided by 6 global collaborators. A freely available public database, intended as a resource for researchers studying the immune response to SARS-CoV-2, is where the repertoires were released. Where available, HLA class I and class II types were obtained from metadata supplied by the sample provider rather than from assay-based typing. The prospective study material was composed of cDNA or gDNA derived from T cells, B-cell-depleted T cells, or PBMCs. A de-identified subject ID, COVID-19 status, age in years and sex were almost always included in the sample metadata. The dataset comprised deeply sampled blood TCRbeta repertoires from subjects exposed to, actively infected with, or recovered from COVID-19. General study outcomes and caveats: The amount of clinical and demographic metadata varied by source and participant and was provided uncurated.

Each collaborating institution followed its own protocols to collect whole blood in K2EDTA tubes. For TCRbeta analysis, collaborators shipped samples as frozen whole blood, isolated PBMCs, or DNA extracted from either of those sample types. Trimmed from V: 3 bases; trimmed from J: 3 bases; junction bases lacking a gene match: 2. The germline V gene yields SGDLS for CDR1 and YYNGEE for CDR2. The CDR3 measures 15 amino acids from cysteine to phenylalanine. The sequence is cut down to CDR3 DNA, 45 bases in frame from base 1. TCRbeta CDR3 regions were amplified from genomic DNA using the immunoSEQ Assay, a bias-controlled multiplex PCR. Per the original workflow: The number of nucleated cells in each sample was estimated from the amplification of reference gene primers within the assay. To quantify the absolute abundance of each unique TCRbeta CDR3 rearrangement, sequence reads were collapsed and filtered. Productive Simpson clonality was computed per sample as the square root of Simpson's diversity index over productive rearrangements. As stored in TCRdb, this immuneACCESS dataset retains in-frame rearrangements with V and J assigned. A fraction of the clones does not appear; measured against another copy, unresolved V genes explain less than half of the discrepancy, and the remainder lacks a known reason. Clonal size and the V and J genes are those of that table, whereas D and trimming came from the DNA. The sample includes roughly 97,000 clones, with approximately 88% observed a single time. The ten biggest clones cover roughly 5.3% of the sample.

The sequenced sample consisted of peripheral blood. In this chain, TRBV9 is recombined with TRBJ2-1, with TRBD2 identical over 11 junction bases. This sequence originates from a human donor in a cohort sampled during active COVID-19. The CDR3 protein sequence reads: CASSAGLAVYNEQFF. The nucleotide sequence is TGTGCCAGCAGCGCGGGACTAGCGGTCTACAATGAGCAGTTCTTC.